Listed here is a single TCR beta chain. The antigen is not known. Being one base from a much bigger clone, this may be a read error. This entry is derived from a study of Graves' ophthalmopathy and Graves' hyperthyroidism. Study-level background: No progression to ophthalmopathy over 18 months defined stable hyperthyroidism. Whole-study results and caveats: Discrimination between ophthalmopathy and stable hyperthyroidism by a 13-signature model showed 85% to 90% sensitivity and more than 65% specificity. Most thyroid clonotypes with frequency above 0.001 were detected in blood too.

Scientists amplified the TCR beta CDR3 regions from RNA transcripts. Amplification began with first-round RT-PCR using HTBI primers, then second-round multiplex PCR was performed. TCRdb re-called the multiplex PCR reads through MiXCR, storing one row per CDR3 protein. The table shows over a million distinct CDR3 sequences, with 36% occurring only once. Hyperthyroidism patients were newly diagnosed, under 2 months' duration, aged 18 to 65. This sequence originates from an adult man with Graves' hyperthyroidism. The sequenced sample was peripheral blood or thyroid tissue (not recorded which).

The CDR3 region is CASSDRNRFPNTGELFF. The CDR3, as DNA: TGTGCCAGCAGTGACAGAAACAGGTTCCCGAACACCGGGGAGCTGTTTTTT. The chain recombines TRBV25-1 with TRBJ2-2; TRBD1 is a possible D gene (5 bases). Looked up from germline, CDR1 is MGHDK and CDR2 is SYGVNS. Trimming stripped 3 bases from V and 0 bases from J, with 14 bases between. The CDR3 has 17 residues. Full variable domain (missing parts from reference TRBV25-1 and TRBJ2-2): EADIYQTPRYLVIGTGKKITLECSQTMGHDKMYWYQQDPGMELHLIHYSYGVNSTEKGDLSSESTVSRIRTEHFPLTLESARPSHTSQYLCASSDRNRFPNTGELFFGEGSRLTVL.